This T cell receptor (beta chain) was identified during a study of T cell repertoires and HLA-DP antigens. In the study overall: Transduced HeLa cells presented HLA-DP to CD4+ T cells. Sorted CD137+CD4+ samples averaged roughly 200 ng DNA; pre-culture CD4+ samples, approximately 1,100 ng. Whole-study results and caveats: A non-physiological HeLa system presented antigen to total CD4+ responders.

The primer mix covered 54 TRBV segments and 13 TRBJ segments. Repertoires were generated with immunoSEQ multiplex PCR, while TCRdb's copy carries only in-frame clones and drops some. Here the sample spans about 73,000 clones, over 75% being singletons. After removal of 4 bases from V and 8 bases from J, the junction contained 8 bases not matched to a gene. The CDR3 is 14 amino acids. The germline V gene encodes CDR1 SQVTM and CDR2 ANQGSEA. With regard to this clone: Its target is unknown.

This TCR derives from a man between 60 and 75 years old in good health and CMV-seronegative. Sequenced input: CD4+ T cells from PBMCs. The chain recombines TRBV29-1 with TRBJ2-1, with TRBD2 matching over 10 bases. In DNA, the CDR3 is TGCAGCGTTGTTCAGGCTAGCGGGGGCGATGAGCAGTTCTTC. Amino acid sequence: CSVVQASGGDEQFF.